This T cell receptor (beta chain) originates from a study of shared clonotypes between healthy human individuals. Points from the study as a whole: Relative to memory subsets, naive subsets generally showed larger estimated richness. Of the naive CD4 clonotypes, around 4.8% were shared across four donors.

Genomic DNA of each subset was evenly split across several immunoSEQ plates. Profiled with immunoSEQ multiplex PCR; TCRdb holds only in-frame clones, not every one. The sample holds around 2.5 million clones; approximately 93% are singletons and the top ten take roughly 0.39%. A CD45RA+ naive subset and a CD45RA-negative memory subset were split from CD4+ cells. To note about this clone: The antigen is unknown. The sample holds other DNA sequences that translate to the same CDR3.

This sequence originates from a young man in good health. Some clones in this sample may be carry-over from other donors' samples. The sample comprised naive CD4+ T cells from PBMCs. Documented subset: CD45RA+ positively selected.

The CDR3 protein is CASSSYEQYF. CDR3 DNA: TGTGCCAGCAGCTCCTACGAGCAGTACTTC. The chain recombines TRBV27 with TRBJ2-7; D not resolved. The germline CDR1 and CDR2 sequences are MNHEY and SMNVEV (reference sequence). The CDR3 runs 10 residues. V was shortened by 6 bases and J by 0 bases, with 0 bases between the two germline ends.